Sequencing of this TCR beta chain was carried out in a study of blood T cell repertoires in COVID-19. Study-level information: Researchers got acute and convalescent COVID-19 samples from the United States, Italy and Spain. In each case, the material was cDNA or gDNA derived from T cells, B-cell-depleted T cells, or PBMCs.

In the source study's methods: Nucleated cell number was recorded as an estimate derived from reference gene primer amplification. Clones were sequenced by immunoSEQ multiplex PCR, and TCRdb holds only the in-frame ones, with some missing. For V, J and clone size, that table is used; D and trimming come from the DNA. This sample has fewer than 200,000 clones, with 86% found just once. The CDR3 spans 13 residues. Trimming took 10 bases from V and 1 from J, leaving 13 bases between them. Germline V gives CDR1 LNHDA, CDR2 SQIVND (reference sequence). The rearrangement joins TRBV19 to TRBJ1-1; tentative D call: TRBD1 (6 bases). The TCR sequence derives from a man aged 65 to 79 with active or convalescent COVID-19. Sequenced input: peripheral blood. The DNA for the CDR3 is TGTGCCATCAGAGGACAGCCGAACACTGAAGCTTTCTTT. Translated, it gives CAIRGQPNTEAFF.